A selection of T cell receptor beta chains follows, all from one sample in a study of CD8 T cells in Susac syndrome. TCRdb itself ran the immunoSEQ multiplex PCR reads through MiXCR, one entry per CDR3 protein. Of about 300,000 distinct CDR3 sequences listed, 85% are singletons. Sequenced sample: CD8+ T cells from PBMCs. The origin of the receptors is a human donor with multiple sclerosis. Both conserved end residues are part of each CDR3. Fields, in order: D gene, J gene, clone size, V gene, CDR3 protein, CDR3 DNA. D genes are given only for firm matches. Only some rows state a clone size, as once, few, many or a class for expanded clones.

.,TRBJ2-4,.,TRBV12-3/TRBV12-4,CASQLAKNIQYF,TGTGCCAGTCAACTAGCCAAAAACATTCAGTACTTC
.,TRBJ1-1,.,TRBV20-1,CSARGTENTEAFF,TGCAGTGCTAGAGGGACGGAGAACACTGAAGCTTTCTTT
TRBD1,TRBJ1-2,.,TRBV7-9,CASSPLTSDRDYGYTF,TGTGCCAGCAGCCCACTCACCTCAGACAGGGATTATGGCTACACCTTC
.,TRBJ1-3,.,TRBV6-5,CASSYSIQLAGNTIYF,TGTGCCAGCAGTTACTCGATACAGCTGGCTGGAAACACCATATATTTT
TRBD2,TRBJ2-3,.,TRBV15,CATSRSTLAVSTDTQYF,TGTGCCACCAGCAGATCGACACTAGCGGTGAGCACAGATACGCAGTATTTT
.,TRBJ2-3,.,TRBV6-5,CASSSKDGRTDTQYF,TGTGCCAGCAGTTCTAAAGACGGGCGCACAGATACGCAGTATTTT
.,TRBJ1-2,.,TRBV27,CASSFSGVQGANYGYTF,TGTGCCAGCAGTTTTTCCGGGGTCCAGGGCGCTAACTATGGCTACACCTTC
.,TRBJ2-1,.,TRBV29-1,CSVEEKGGGEQFF,TGCAGCGTTGAAGAGAAGGGGGGCGGTGAGCAGTTCTTC
TRBD1,TRBJ2-7,.,TRBV7-9,CASSPLGDRVSYEQYF,TGTGCCAGCAGCCCACTTGGGGACAGGGTATCCTACGAGCAGTACTTC
.,TRBJ2-7,few,TRBV19,CASTQGYEQYF,TGTGCCTCCACGCAGGGATACGAGCAGTACTTC
TRBD1,TRBJ1-1,.,TRBV4-1,CASSQEGTGYTEAFF,TGCGCCAGCTCCCAAGAGGGGACAGGTTACACTGAAGCTTTCTTT
.,TRBJ2-1,.,TRBV2,CASGSGRNEQFF,TGTGCCAGCGGAAGTGGGCGCAATGAGCAGTTCTTC
.,TRBJ1-5,few,TRBV12-3/TRBV12-4,CASSLGSSNQPQHF,TGTGCCAGCAGTTTAGGGTCTAGCAATCAGCCCCAGCATTTT
.,TRBJ2-1,.,TRBV18,CASSPWGPRPNEQFF,TGTGCCAGCTCACCATGGGGTCCCCGGCCCAATGAGCAGTTCTTC
.,TRBJ1-2,once,TRBV11-2,CASSSNPNYGYTF,TGTGCCAGCAGCTCGAATCCAAACTATGGCTACACCTTC
.,TRBJ1-3,.,TRBV3-1,CASSQVGAGGNTIYF,TGTGCCAGCAGCCAAGTGGGGGCTGGCGGAAACACCATATATTTT
.,TRBJ1-1,.,TRBV6-6,CASSLALPSTEAFF,TGTGCCAGCAGCCTTGCTTTGCCGTCAACTGAAGCTTTCTTT
.,TRBJ2-7,.,TRBV4-3,CASSQGYLSGTYEQYF,TGCGCCAGCAGCCAAGGGTATCTAAGCGGAACCTACGAGCAGTACTTC
.,TRBJ2-3,.,TRBV30,CAWSVMDGFTDTQYF,TGTGCCTGGAGTGTAATGGACGGTTTCACAGATACGCAGTATTTT
.,TRBJ1-1,.,TRBV4-2,CASSQVEGIEAFF,TGTGCCAGCAGCCAAGTGGAGGGGATCGAAGCTTTCTTT
TRBD2,TRBJ2-5,.,TRBV4-2,CASSQASLAGQETQYF,TGTGCCAGCAGCCAAGCGAGCCTAGCGGGACAAGAGACCCAGTACTTC
.,TRBJ2-3,.,TRBV28,CASSLTRFTDTQYF,TGTGCCAGCAGTTTAACCCGATTCACAGATACGCAGTATTTT
.,TRBJ1-1,.,TRBV7-9,CASSFRGGAEAFF,TGTGCCAGCAGCTTCAGGGGTGGAGCTGAAGCTTTCTTT
TRBD2,TRBJ2-1,.,TRBV29-1,CSVRGTSGILDSYNEQFF,TGCAGCGTGAGGGGGACTAGCGGGATCCTCGACTCCTACAATGAGCAGTTCTTC